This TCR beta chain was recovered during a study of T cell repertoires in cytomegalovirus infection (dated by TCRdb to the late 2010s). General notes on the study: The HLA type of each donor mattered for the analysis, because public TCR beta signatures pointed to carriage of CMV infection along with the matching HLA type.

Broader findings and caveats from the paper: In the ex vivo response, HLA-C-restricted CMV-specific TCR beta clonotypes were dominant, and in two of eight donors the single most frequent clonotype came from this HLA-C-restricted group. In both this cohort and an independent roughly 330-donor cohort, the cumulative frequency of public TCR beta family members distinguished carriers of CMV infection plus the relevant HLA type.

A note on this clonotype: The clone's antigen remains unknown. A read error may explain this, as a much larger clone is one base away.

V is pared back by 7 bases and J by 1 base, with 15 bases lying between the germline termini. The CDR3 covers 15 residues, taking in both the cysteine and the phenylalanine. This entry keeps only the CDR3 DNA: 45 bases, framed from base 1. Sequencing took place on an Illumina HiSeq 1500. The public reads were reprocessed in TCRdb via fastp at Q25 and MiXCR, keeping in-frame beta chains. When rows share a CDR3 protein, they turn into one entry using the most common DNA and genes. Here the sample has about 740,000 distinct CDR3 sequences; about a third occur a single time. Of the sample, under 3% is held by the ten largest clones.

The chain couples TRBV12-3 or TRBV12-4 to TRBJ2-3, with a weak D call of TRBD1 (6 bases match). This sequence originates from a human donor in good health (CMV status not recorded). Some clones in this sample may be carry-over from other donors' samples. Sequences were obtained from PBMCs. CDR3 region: CASTLYRGCTDTQYF. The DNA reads TGTGCCAGCACCCTCTATAGGGGGTGCACAGATACGCAGTATTTT.